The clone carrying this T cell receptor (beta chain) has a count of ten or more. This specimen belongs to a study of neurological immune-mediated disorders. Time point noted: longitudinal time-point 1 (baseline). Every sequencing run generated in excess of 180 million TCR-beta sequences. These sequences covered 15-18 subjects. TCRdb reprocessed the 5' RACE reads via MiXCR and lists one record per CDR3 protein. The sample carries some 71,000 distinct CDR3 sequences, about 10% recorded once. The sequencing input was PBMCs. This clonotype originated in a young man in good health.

CDR3 loop: CSVFLAGEGYNEQFF. In DNA, the CDR3 is TGCAGCGTTTTCCTAGCGGGAGAAGGGTACAATGAGCAGTTCTTC. The chain employs TRBV29-1 and TRBJ2-1, with TRBD2 identical over 10 bases. The germline gives CDR1 SQVTM, CDR2 ANQGSEA. V shed 5 bases and J 4 bases; nucleotides not matched to a gene: 8. The CDR3 consists of 15 residues.